This T cell receptor beta chain derives from a study of glioma-infiltrating T cells after dendritic cell vaccination. Study context: Glioblastoma patients came from Phase I and II dendritic cell vaccination trials. Treatment, given 2003 to 2012, was autologous tumor lysate-pulsed dendritic cell vaccination.

The time point was: after dendritic cell vaccination, including at tumor progression/relapse. Only patients with spare fresh-frozen tumor and over two years of follow-up were included. All glioblastoma patients lacked an isocitrate dehydrogenase mutation. Germline CDR1 SGHNT, CDR2 YYREEE (reference sequence). The CDR3 covers 17 residues. V was pared by 0 bases and J by 4 bases, with 7 bases of the junction left unmatched. Profiled with immunoSEQ multiplex PCR; TCRdb holds only in-frame clones, not every one. The table includes 100,000 or so clones, 80% detected once. Material: blood, obtained after dendritic cell vaccination. The receptor comes from a human donor with glioblastoma. This chain joins TRBV5-4 and TRBJ2-2; 9 positions agree with TRBD1. CDR3 DNA sequence: TGTGCCAGCAGCTTGGGTGGGACAGGGTACGGCACCGGGGAGCTGTTTTTT. This codes for CASSLGGTGYGTGELFF.